The 18 T cell receptor beta chains below come from one sample, sequenced in a study of CD8+ T cells in alopecia areata. Treatment indicated: oral pan-JAK inhibitor, 5-10 mg twice daily. In each case, RNA was isolated and then reverse transcribed into cDNA as the sequencing template. TCRdb's copy holds only in-frame clones and misses some; the assay was immunoSEQ multiplex PCR. The sample yields about 280,000 clones, about 62% seen once. The source was CD4+ T cells sorted from blood, collected at week 24, from a patient treated with tofacitinib. Source of these receptors: a human donor with alopecia areata.

The chain couples TRBV30 to TRBJ1-1; D not resolved. V gave up 3 bases and J gave up 0 bases, with 11 bases separating them. The V gene's germline CDR1 is GTSNPN and CDR2 SVGIG (reference sequence). The CDR3 spans 14 residues. The CDR3, as DNA: TGTGCCTGGAGACTTCCCGGGTTGAACACTGAAGCTTTCTTT. It specifies CAWRLPGLNTEAFF.

This clone was observed once. V gene TRBV18 combines with J gene TRBJ2-7; 11 bases align to TRBD1. CDR3 length equals 14 residues. Germline values: CDR1 KGHSH, CDR2 LQKENI. Trimming at V came to 2 bases and at J to 6 bases, leaving 3 bases not matched to a gene. The CDR3 sequence: CASSPVGQGGEQYF. CDR3 DNA sequence: TGTGCCAGCTCACCAGTGGGACAGGGGGGCGAGCAGTACTTC.

V usage is TRBV18 and J usage is TRBJ2-1; no definite D call. V was pared by 3 bases and J by 6 bases, with 9 bases between. In germline, CDR1 is KGHSH, CDR2 LQKENI. The CDR3 runs 13 residues. The CDR3 sequence: CASSPPSSNEQFF. DNA of the CDR3: TGTGCCAGCTCACCCCCATCGAGCAATGAGCAGTTCTTC.

The chain uses TRBV6-1 and TRBJ2-1, with D uncertain. V was trimmed by 5 bases and J by 4 bases, leaving 15 bases between them. CDR1 and CDR2 from the germline V gene are MNHNS and SASEGT. The CDR3 consists of 15 residues. The CDR3 sequence is CASSSYPTGYNEQFF. For the CDR3, the DNA is TGTGCCAGCAGTTCTTACCCTACTGGATACAATGAGCAGTTCTTC.

This clone was seen repeatedly, ten times or more. The CDR3 sequence: CASSQQDADTQYF. The CDR3, as DNA: TGTGCCAGCAGCCAGCAGGACGCAGATACGCAGTATTTT. The gene calls are TRBV28 and TRBJ2-3; D is unresolved. CDR1 MDHEN and CDR2 SYDVKM come from the germline V gene. The CDR3 runs 13 residues. The ends were cut back, 6 bases at V and 4 bases at J, with 11 bases in the middle.

This clone was seen just once. V usage is TRBV30 and J usage is TRBJ2-1, with TRBD2 identical over 8 bases. Trimming at V came to 3 bases and at J to 12 bases, leaving 10 bases not matched to a gene. Germline CDR1 reads GTSNPN; CDR2 reads SVGIG (reference sequence). This CDR3 has 13 residues. The CDR3 loop reads CAWSPGGASRQFF. CDR3 DNA: TGTGCCTGGAGCCCCGGGGGGGCAAGTAGGCAGTTCTTC.

The V call is TRBV25-1, the J call TRBJ1-2; D might be TRBD1 (5 bases). The CDR3 consists of 14 residues. CDR1 is MGHDK and CDR2 is SYGVNS in the germline V gene. Trimming cost V 5 bases and J 8 bases, with 18 bases left between them. The CDR3, as DNA: TGTGCCAGCAGTCGAGGGGACTCCGTCCACGGCTACACCTTC. It codes for CASSRGDSVHGYTF.

This clone came up a few times. The rearrangement uses TRBV6-6 and TRBJ2-5, with 13 bases fitting TRBD2. CDR1 and CDR2 (germline): MNHNY, SVGAGI (reference sequence). CDR3 length equals 16 residues. The V and J ends lost 5 bases and 2 bases, in that order; junction bases with no gene match: 5. The CDR3 here is CASSRPGLAGQETQYF. The CDR3 DNA reads TGTGCCAGCAGTCGGCCGGGACTAGCGGGGCAAGAGACCCAGTACTTC.

This clone has a single count. The rearrangement joins TRBV7-9 to TRBJ1-1; no clear D. The ends were cut back, 8 bases at V and 0 bases at J, with 13 bases in the middle. The CDR3 is made up of 14 amino acids. CDR1 SEHNR and CDR2 FQNEAQ come from the germline V gene (reference sequence). CDR3 amino acids: CASSYSSMNTEAFF. The CDR3, as DNA: TGTGCCAGCTCCTACAGTTCTATGAACACTGAAGCTTTCTTT.

In this sample, this clone turned up once. The chain has TRBV29-1 and TRBJ1-2; TRBD1 agrees at 7 bases. The CDR3 runs to 13 residues. Germline V gene sequence: CDR1 SQVTM, CDR2 ANQGSEA. J was trimmed by 4 bases and V by 7 bases; bases with no gene match: 9. The CDR3: CSGGDSSLYGYTF. CDR3 in DNA: TGCAGCGGAGGGGACAGTAGTCTCTATGGCTACACCTTC.

This chain links TRBV5-4 with TRBJ2-5; TRBD2 aligns across 16 bases. In germline, CDR1 is SGHNT, CDR2 YYREEE (reference sequence). J lost 3 bases, V lost 2 bases, and 7 bases had no gene match. CDR3 length equals 18 residues. The DNA for the CDR3 is TGTGCCAGCAGCTTTCCGGGACTAGCGGGGGGGCTTGAAGAGACCCAGTACTTC. Translation: CASSFPGLAGGLEETQYF.

The chain recombines TRBV10-3 with TRBJ2-3; D possibly corresponds to TRBD1 (6 bases). This CDR3 comprises 14 residues. Per germline, CDR1 ENHRY and CDR2 SYGVKD. Deletions cut 2 bases from V and 1 base from J, with 7 bases between. DNA of the CDR3: TGTGCCATCAGTGAGGGGGGCCGCACAGATACGCAGTATTTT. The encoded protein is CAISEGGRTDTQYF.

This clone was observed a few times. The sample contains more than one DNA sequence encoding this CDR3. The chain links TRBV5-1 to TRBJ1-2; D is possibly TRBD1 (5 bases). The V end lost 3 bases, the J end lost 3 bases, and 12 bases lay between the germline ends. The length of the CDR3 is 14 residues. Germline CDR1 SGHRS, CDR2 YFSETQ. CDR3 in amino acids: CASSSLGRDYGYTF. For the CDR3, the DNA is TGCGCCAGCAGCTCTCTGGGCAGGGACTATGGCTACACCTTC. Based on the CDR3 plus reference TRBV5-1 and TRBJ1-2, the full variable domain is KAGVTQTPRYLIKTRGQQVTLSCSPISGHRSVSWYQQTPGQGLQFLFEYFSETQRNKGNFPGRFSGRQFSNSRSEMNVSTLELGDSALYLCASSSLGRDYGYTFGSGTRLTVV.

The chain has TRBV4-2 and TRBJ2-7, with D perhaps TRBD2 (6 bases). Deletions cut 2 bases from V and 0 bases from J, with 11 bases between. The germline V gene encodes CDR1 LGHNA and CDR2 YNFKEQ. This CDR3 is 15 amino acids long. CDR3 DNA: TGTGCCAGCAGCCAATTGGCGGGGAGCTCCTACGAGCAGTACTTC. Its protein is CASSQLAGSSYEQYF.

The chain combines TRBV5-1 with TRBJ2-1; D gene ambiguous. CDR1 is SGHRS, CDR2 YFSETQ, per germline. Trimming shortened V by 3 bases and J by 3 bases, and 10 bases separated the two germline ends. This CDR3 spans 14 amino acids. This chain's CDR3 is CASSSSSYYNEQFF. For the CDR3, the DNA is TGCGCCAGCAGCTCCTCCTCATACTACAATGAGCAGTTCTTC. The whole variable domain, remainder taken from reference TRBV5-1 and TRBJ2-1, is KAGVTQTPRYLIKTRGQQVTLSCSPISGHRSVSWYQQTPGQGLQFLFEYFSETQRNKGNFPGRFSGRQFSNSRSEMNVSTLELGDSALYLCASSSSSYYNEQFFGPGTRLTVL.

This clone has only a few counts. The same CDR3 can be traced to other DNA sequences in this sample. CDR3 sequence (DNA): TGCGCCAGCAGCCAAGATTTGAGGGGAGAGACCCAGTACTTC. Residues: CASSQDLRGETQYF. The chain couples TRBV4-3 to TRBJ2-5; D might be TRBD1 or TRBD2, each matching 5 bases. V lost 0 bases and J lost 4, with 9 bases in between. Per the germline V gene, CDR1 is LGHNA and CDR2 is YSLEER. This CDR3 spans 14 amino acids.

The chain has TRBV19 and TRBJ1-4; possible D gene TRBD1, 5 bases. Trimming stripped 5 bases from V and 10 bases from J, with 17 bases between. The CDR3 consists of 14 residues. Germline loops: CDR1 LNHDA, CDR2 SQIVND (reference sequence). The CDR3 region has the DNA TGTGCCAGTAGTGCAGCCTACCGTGGGGGAAAACTGTTTTTT. It translates to CASSAAYRGGKLFF.

The gene calls are TRBV30 and TRBJ2-2; D tentatively fits TRBD1 or TRBD2 (5 bases each). Per germline, CDR1 GTSNPN and CDR2 SVGIG (reference sequence). V was clipped by 3 bases and J by 3 bases, with 17 bases between them. This CDR3 comprises 16 residues. This CDR3 reads CAWRSRRVGDTGELFF. CDR3 nucleotides: TGTGCCTGGAGATCTCGGAGAGTGGGGGACACCGGGGAGCTGTTTTTT.